The TCR beta chain described here comes from a study of metastatic and nonmetastatic thyroid tumors (TCRdb year 2020). Turning to the overall study: The researchers compared repertoires between peripheral blood samples and tumor or nodule tissue samples from patients with malignant or benign thyroid disease.

Before undergoing thyroid surgery, none of the patients had been given any kind of treatment. Patient clinical samples collected from about 2011 to 2018 were retrospectively analysed using T-cell receptor beta sequencing. CDR1 is given as SGHNT and CDR2 as YENEEA, both from the germline V gene. The CDR3 runs 18 amino acids, cysteine and phenylalanine included. CDR3 DNA only is kept here, 54 bases in frame from base 1. The junction carries 22 bases between V and J, which are trimmed by 5 bases and 1 base respectively. Library generation was performed with PCR. Sequencing took place on an Illumina HiSeq 4000. High-throughput sequencing was used to profile the CDR3 region of the TCR beta-chain in every patient. As for how the authors treated the data: CDR3 differences across clinicopathological groups were used to build a classifier for discriminating distant-metastatic papillary thyroid cancer patients. Repertoire diversity was assessed with the Shannon index, and tumor-blood repertoire similarity with the Morisita-Horn index. TCRdb reran the public reads through fastp at Q25 and MiXCR, keeping productive beta chains. The V and J calls and clone size are TCRdb's, not the authors'. For this sample there are about 13,000 clones; about 25% appear just once. Of the sample, 45% to 65% is held by the ten largest clones.

Summary of the overall study and its limitations: In both blood and tumor samples, malignant tumors were reported to have significantly higher TCR beta diversity than benign nodules.

This clone has at least ten counts. It has no known antigen specificity. The input lacks base qualities; no much larger clone sits a single base away. The chain employs TRBV11-3 and TRBJ2-3, and the D gene may be TRBD1, 6 bases matching. This receptor was obtained from a male donor with papillary thyroid cancer or a benign thyroid nodule (not recorded which). Some clones in this sample may be carry-over from other donors' samples. The sequenced sample consisted of blood. The CDR3 reads as follows: CASSITGNGAGGTDTQYF. At the DNA level, the sequence is TGTGCCAGCAGCATTACGGGGAACGGAGCAGGGGGCACAGATACGCAGTATTTT.